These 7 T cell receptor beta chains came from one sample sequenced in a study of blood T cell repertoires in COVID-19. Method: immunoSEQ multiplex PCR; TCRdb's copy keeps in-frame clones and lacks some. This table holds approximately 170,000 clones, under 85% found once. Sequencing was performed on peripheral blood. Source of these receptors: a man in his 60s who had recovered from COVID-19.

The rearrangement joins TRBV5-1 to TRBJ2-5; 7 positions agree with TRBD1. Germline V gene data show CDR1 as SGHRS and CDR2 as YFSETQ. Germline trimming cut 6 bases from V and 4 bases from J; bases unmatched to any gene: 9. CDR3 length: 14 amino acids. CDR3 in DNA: TGCGCCAGCACGACAGGGATTTTAGGAGAGACCCAGTACTTC. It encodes CASTTGILGETQYF.

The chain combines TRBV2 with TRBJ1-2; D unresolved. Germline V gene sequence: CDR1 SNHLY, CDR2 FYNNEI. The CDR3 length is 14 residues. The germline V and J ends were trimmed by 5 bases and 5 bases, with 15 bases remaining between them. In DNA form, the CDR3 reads TGTGCCAGCAGTTGGAGGATCGGGGAATATGGCTACACCTTC. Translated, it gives CASSWRIGEYGYTF.

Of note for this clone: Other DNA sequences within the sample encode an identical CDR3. The CDR3: CASSPRQGSGNTIYF. Here the CDR3 DNA reads TGTGCCAGCAGCCCTAGACAGGGTTCTGGAAACACCATATATTTT. The rearrangement uses TRBV11-2 and TRBJ1-3; TRBD1 matches at 7 bases. With 5 bases clipped from V and 1 base from J, the junction kept 5 bases outside the gene matches. CDR3 length: 15 residues. Germline CDR1 is SGHAT and CDR2 is FQNNGV.

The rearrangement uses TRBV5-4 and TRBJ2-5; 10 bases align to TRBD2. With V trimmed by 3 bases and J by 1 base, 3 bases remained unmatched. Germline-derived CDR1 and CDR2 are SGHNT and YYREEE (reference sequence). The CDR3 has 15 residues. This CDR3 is CASSYGLAAQETQYF. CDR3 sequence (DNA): TGTGCCAGCAGCTATGGACTAGCGGCCCAAGAGACCCAGTACTTC.

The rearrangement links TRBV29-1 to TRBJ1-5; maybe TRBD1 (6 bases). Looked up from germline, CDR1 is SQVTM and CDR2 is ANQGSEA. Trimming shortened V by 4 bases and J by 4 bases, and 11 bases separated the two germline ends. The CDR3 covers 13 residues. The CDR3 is CSVGDKHNQPQHF. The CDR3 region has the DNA TGCAGCGTTGGGGACAAACATAATCAGCCCCAGCATTTT.

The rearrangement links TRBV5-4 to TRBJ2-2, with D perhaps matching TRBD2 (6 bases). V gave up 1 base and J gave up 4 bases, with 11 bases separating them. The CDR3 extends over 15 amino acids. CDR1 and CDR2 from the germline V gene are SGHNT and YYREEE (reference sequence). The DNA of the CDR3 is TGTGCCAGCAGCTTGTGGCAGGGAGGCACCGGGGAGCTGTTTTTT. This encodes CASSLWQGGTGELFF.

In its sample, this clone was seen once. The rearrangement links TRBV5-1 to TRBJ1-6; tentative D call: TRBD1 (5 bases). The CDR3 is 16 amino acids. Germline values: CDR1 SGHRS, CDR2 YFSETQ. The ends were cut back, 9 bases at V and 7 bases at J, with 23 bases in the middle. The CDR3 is CATSLGGNGVNSPLHF. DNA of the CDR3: TGCGCCACCTCCTTGGGGGGGAATGGTGTAAATTCACCCCTCCACTTT.